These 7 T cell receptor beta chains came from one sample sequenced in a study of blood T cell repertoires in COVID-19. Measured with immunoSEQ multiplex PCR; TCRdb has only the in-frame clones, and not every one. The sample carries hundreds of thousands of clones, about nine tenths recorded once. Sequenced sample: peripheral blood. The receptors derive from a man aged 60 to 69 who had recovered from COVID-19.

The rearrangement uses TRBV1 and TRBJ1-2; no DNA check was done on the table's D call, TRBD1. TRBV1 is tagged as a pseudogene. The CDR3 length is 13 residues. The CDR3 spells CTSSQDGGVGYTF. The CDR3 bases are TGCACCAGCAGCCAAGATGGGGGCGTAGGCTACACCTTC.

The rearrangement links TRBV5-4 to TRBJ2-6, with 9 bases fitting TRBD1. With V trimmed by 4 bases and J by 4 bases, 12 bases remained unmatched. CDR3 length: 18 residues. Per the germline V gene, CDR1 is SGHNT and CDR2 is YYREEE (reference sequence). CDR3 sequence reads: CASSAKRTGAQGANVLTF. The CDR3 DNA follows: TGTGCCAGCAGCGCCAAGAGGACAGGGGCGCAAGGGGCCAACGTCCTGACTTTC.

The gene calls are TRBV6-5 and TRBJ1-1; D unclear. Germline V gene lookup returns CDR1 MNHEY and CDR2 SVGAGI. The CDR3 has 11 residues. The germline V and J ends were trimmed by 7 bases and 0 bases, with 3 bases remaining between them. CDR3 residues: CASIVNTEAFF. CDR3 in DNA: TGTGCCAGCATCGTGAACACTGAAGCTTTCTTT.

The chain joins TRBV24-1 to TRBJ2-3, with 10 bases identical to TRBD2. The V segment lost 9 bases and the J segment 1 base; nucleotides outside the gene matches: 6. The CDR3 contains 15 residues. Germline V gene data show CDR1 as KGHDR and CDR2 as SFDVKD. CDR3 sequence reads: CATPPGTSGTDTQYF. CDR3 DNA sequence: TGTGCCACCCCCCCCGGGACTAGCGGCACAGATACGCAGTATTTT.

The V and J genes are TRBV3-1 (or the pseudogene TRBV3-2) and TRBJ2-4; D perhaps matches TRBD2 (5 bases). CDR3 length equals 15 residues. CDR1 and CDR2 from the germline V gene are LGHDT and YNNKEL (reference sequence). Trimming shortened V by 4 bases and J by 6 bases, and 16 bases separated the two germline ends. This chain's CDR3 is CASSPDIPRGNIQYF. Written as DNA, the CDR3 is TGTGCCAGCAGCCCAGACATCCCCCGGGGAAACATTCAGTACTTC.

DNA for the CDR3: TGTGCCAGCTCCCTCCTTGCGCAGGGTTACTACAATGAGCAGTTCTTC. This translates into CASSLLAQGYYNEQFF. This chain uses TRBV18 with TRBJ2-1; a weak D match, TRBD1 (5 bases). Germline values: CDR1 KGHSH, CDR2 LQKENI. With 6 bases removed from V and 3 bases from J, the gap between germline ends came to 18 bases. This CDR3 contains 16 residues.

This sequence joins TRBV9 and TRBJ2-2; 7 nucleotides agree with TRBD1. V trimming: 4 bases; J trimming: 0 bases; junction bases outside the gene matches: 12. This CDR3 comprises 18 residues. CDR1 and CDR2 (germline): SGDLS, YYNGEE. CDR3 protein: CASSSAKGGRSNTGELFF. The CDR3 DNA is TGTGCCAGCAGCTCTGCCAAAGGGGGCAGGTCGAACACCGGGGAGCTGTTTTTT.